This is a list of T cell receptor beta chains from one sample in a study of cytotoxic CD8 clonotypes in ibrutinib-treated CLL. Profiling relied on immunoSEQ multiplex PCR, and the TCRdb table lists in-frame clones only, not all of them. The sample carries roughly 50,000 clones, around 52% recorded once. This material consisted of PBMCs, taken after 24 months of ibrutinib treatment. All receptors derive from a human donor with chronic lymphocytic leukemia. Each CDR3 is given with its conserved first and last residue. The D gene is left open where the match is weak. Size is stated for part of the rows, as once, few or many counts, or as a class when the clone is expanded.

j_call	v_call	d_call	clone_size	cdr3_nt	cdr3_aa
TRBJ1-5	TRBV5-4	TRBD1	NA	TGTGCCAGCAGCATCGGGACAGTGAGCAATCAGCCCCAGCATTTT	CASSIGTVSNQPQHF
TRBJ2-7	TRBV6-1	NA	NA	TGTGCCAGCATTCGGGAGCCGGGCCAGGGGTACGAGCAGTACTTC	CASIREPGQGYEQYF
TRBJ2-5	TRBV19	TRBD2	NA	TGTGCCAGTAGTATTGTCGCGGGGGGGCAAGAGACCCAGTACTTC	CASSIVAGGQETQYF
TRBJ1-6	TRBV4-1	TRBD1	many	TGCGCCAGCAGCCAGGACAGGGGGCGAGCGTCCTATAATTCACCCCTCCACTTT	CASSQDRGRASYNSPLHF
TRBJ2-4	TRBV7-9	TRBD2	NA	TGTGCCAGCAGCCCGGGCAGCGGGGGCCTATACGGGGACATTCAGTACTTC	CASSPGSGGLYGDIQYF
TRBJ1-2	TRBV27	NA	once	TGTGCCAGCAGTTTATGGGGGGCGGGTGGCTACACCTTC	CASSLWGAGGYTF
TRBJ2-1	TRBV19	NA	NA	TGTGCCAGTAATACTAGATGGGGGGAACCCTACAATGAGCAGTTCTTC	CASNTRWGEPYNEQFF
TRBJ2-2	TRBV5-1	NA	NA	TGCGCCAGCAGCTTGTCTCAGAGGGGGGAGAACACCGGGGAGCTGTTTTTT	CASSLSQRGENTGELFF
TRBJ1-1	TRBV5-1	TRBD1	few	TGCGCCAGCAGCAACAAACGGACAGGGAGGACTGAAGCTTTCTTT	CASSNKRTGRTEAFF
TRBJ2-6	TRBV10-3	NA	NA	TGTGCCACCAGAAGTAGGTCTGGGGCCAACGTCCTGACTTTC	CATRSRSGANVLTF
TRBJ1-5	TRBV6-6	NA	NA	TGTGCCAGCAGTTTCCGGGCAGGGAACAATCAGCCCCAGCATTTT	CASSFRAGNNQPQHF
TRBJ1-2	TRBV5-5	TRBD1	NA	TGTGCCAGCAGCACCACAGGGGACCCACCCTATGGCTACACCTTC	CASSTTGDPPYGYTF
TRBJ1-4	TRBV6-5	TRBD1	NA	TGTGCCAGCAGCCCGGGACAGTTGGTAGAAAAACTGTTTTTT	CASSPGQLVEKLFF
TRBJ1-4	TRBV7-9	NA	NA	TGTGCCAGCAGCTTAAAGGCAGCTCCAAATGAAAAACTGTTTTTT	CASSLKAAPNEKLFF
TRBJ1-2	TRBV4-1	NA	NA	TGCGCCAGCAGCCAAGGTCCCGCTACTGGGGGCTACACCTTC	CASSQGPATGGYTF
TRBJ1-4	TRBV25-1	NA	NA	TGTGCCAGCGCCCGACGGAGGAGCACTAATGAAAAACTGTTTTTT	CASARRRSTNEKLFF
TRBJ1-6	TRBV6-5	TRBD1	NA	TGTGCCAGCAGTTACTATGGACAGGGTACTTCACCCCTCCACTTT	CASSYYGQGTSPLHF
TRBJ1-1	TRBV29-1	NA	few	TGCAGCGTTGAAGATAGTCCAGGAACTGAAGCTTTCTTT	CSVEDSPGTEAFF
TRBJ2-2	TRBV5-1	NA	few	TGCGCCAGCAGTTTCGACGGACGGACCCAGGAGCTGTTTTTT	CASSFDGRTQELFF
TRBJ2-7	TRBV7-8	NA	NA	TGTGCCAGCAGCTTAGCGCTCGGTAGCTCCTACGCCTACGAGCAGTACTTC	CASSLALGSSYAYEQYF
TRBJ1-2	TRBV11-2	TRBD1	NA	TGTGCCAGCAGCCCCCGGGAGGGGGCCGCGGAAGGCTACACCTTC	CASSPREGAAEGYTF
TRBJ1-5	TRBV5-6	TRBD1	NA	TGTGCCAGCAGCCAGGGACAGGCGGGCGCCGTGGGCAATCAGCCCCAGCATTTT	CASSQGQAGAVGNQPQHF
TRBJ1-2	TRBV6-6	NA	NA	TGTGCCAGCAGCCGACAAGGACTACCGAACTATGGCTACACCTTC	CASSRQGLPNYGYTF
TRBJ2-2	TRBV4-2	TRBD2	many	TGTGCCAGCAGCCAAGCTGTTACTAGCGGGGCCCCCACGGGGGAGCTGTTTTTT	CASSQAVTSGAPTGELFF
TRBJ2-3	TRBV5-5	NA	NA	TGTGCCAGCAGCTTGGGGCCGAGCAGGGGCACAGATACGCAGTATTTT	CASSLGPSRGTDTQYF